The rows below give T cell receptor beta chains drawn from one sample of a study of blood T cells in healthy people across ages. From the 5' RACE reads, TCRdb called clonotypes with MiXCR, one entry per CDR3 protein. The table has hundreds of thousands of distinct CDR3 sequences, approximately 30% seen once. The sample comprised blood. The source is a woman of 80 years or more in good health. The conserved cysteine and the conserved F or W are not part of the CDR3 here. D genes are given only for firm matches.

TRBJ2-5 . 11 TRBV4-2 ASLGEDQETQY
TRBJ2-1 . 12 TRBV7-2 ASSLIPLFEGSF
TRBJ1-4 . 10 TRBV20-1 SAHRAGEKLF
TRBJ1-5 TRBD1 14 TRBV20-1 SASPGQAYSNQPQH
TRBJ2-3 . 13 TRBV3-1 ASSQGGDFTDTQY
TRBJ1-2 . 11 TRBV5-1 ASSQGQTYGYT
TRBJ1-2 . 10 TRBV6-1 ASSGTLYGYT
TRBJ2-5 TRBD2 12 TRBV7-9 ASSPRELQETQY
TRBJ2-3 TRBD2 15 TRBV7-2 ASSQTSGGIATDTQY
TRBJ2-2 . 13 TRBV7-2 ASSFRGPNPGEPF
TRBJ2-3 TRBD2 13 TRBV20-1 SAMGPAGALDTQY
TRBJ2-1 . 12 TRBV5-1 ASIMVGLDNEQF
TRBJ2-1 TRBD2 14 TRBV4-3 ASSQDQRGSYNEQF
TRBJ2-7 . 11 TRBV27 ASSLSATYEQY
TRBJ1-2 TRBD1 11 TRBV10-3 AITGQGAYGYT
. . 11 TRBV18 ASSPETVYEQY
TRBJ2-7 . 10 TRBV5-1 ASTASSYEQY
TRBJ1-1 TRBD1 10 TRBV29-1 SGMTGRTEAF
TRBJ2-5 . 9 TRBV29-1 SVGTTETQY
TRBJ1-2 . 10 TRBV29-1 SVDQGGYGYT
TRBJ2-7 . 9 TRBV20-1 SAKRDTGQY
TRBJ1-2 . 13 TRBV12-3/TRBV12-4 ASSSAGPIRVRYT
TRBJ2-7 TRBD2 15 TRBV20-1 SAREVYWASGAYEQY
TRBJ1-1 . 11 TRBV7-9 ASSFGQRAKAF
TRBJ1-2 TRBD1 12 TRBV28 ASSLPGQVNGYT
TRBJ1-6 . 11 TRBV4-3 ASSQVTNSPLH
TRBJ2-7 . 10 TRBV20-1 SALRGDNEQY
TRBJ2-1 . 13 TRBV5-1 ASSLGAPGYGEQF
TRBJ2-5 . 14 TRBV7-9 ASSLESLFGGETQY